What follows are 13 T cell receptor beta chains derived from one specimen sequenced in a study of shared clonotypes between healthy human individuals. Naive CD8 cells lacked CD45RO, underwent positive selection for CCR7 and left out terminally differentiated effector memory CD45RA+ cells. Profiled with immunoSEQ multiplex PCR; TCRdb holds only in-frame clones, not every one. The sample includes around 1.9 million clones, around 93% of them seen just once. What was sequenced was naive CD8+ T cells from PBMCs. All receptors derive from a man younger than 35 in good health. Some clones in this sample may be carry-over from other donors' samples.

With regard to this clone: The sample contains more than one DNA sequence encoding this CDR3. The CDR3 is CASSPGGSYEQYF. The CDR3 region has the DNA TGTGCCAGCAGTCCCGGGGGCTCCTACGAGCAGTACTTC. This chain connects TRBV27 to TRBJ2-5; D might be TRBD2 (6 bases). The J call is doubtful: the DNA matches TRBJ2-7 better. Germline V gene sequence: CDR1 MNHEY, CDR2 SMNVEV (reference sequence). The CDR3 runs to 13 residues.

The chain is built from TRBV9 and TRBJ1-2; D unresolved. Trimming removed 3 bases at V and 6 bases at J, with 12 bases between. Germline V gene data show CDR1 as SGDLS and CDR2 as YYNGEE. The CDR3 contains 13 residues. The CDR3 DNA is TGTGCCAGCAGCGCCGGGAACCCTGATGGCTACACCTTC. Amino acid sequence: CASSAGNPDGYTF.

The chain has TRBV7-9 and TRBJ2-2; D ambiguous. The V and J ends lost 4 bases and 0 bases respectively, with 12 bases between them. The CDR3 extends over 16 amino acids. Germline CDR1 and CDR2: SEHNR and FQNEAQ (reference sequence). The CDR3 sequence is CASSSIMGTNTGELFF. The CDR3 DNA reads TGTGCCAGCAGCTCGATTATGGGGACGAACACCGGGGAGCTGTTTTTT. Variable domain in full (rest from reference TRBV7-9 and TRBJ2-2): DTGVSQNPRHKITKRGQNVTFRCDPISEHNRLYWYRQTLGQGPEFLTYFQNEAQLEKSRLLSDRFSAERPKGSFSTLEIQRTEQGDSAMYLCASSSIMGTNTGELFFGEGSRLTVL.

This chain connects TRBV5-6 to TRBJ2-7; 9 bases fit TRBD1. Trimming cost V 0 bases and J 5 bases; bases outside gene matches: 3. Germline CDR1 SGHDT, CDR2 YYEEEE. There are 14 residues in the CDR3. CDR3 coding DNA: TGTGCCAGCAGCTTGGATAGACAGGGGGACGAGCAGTACTTC. Amino acids: CASSLDRQGDEQYF.

The chain recombines TRBV19 with TRBJ2-5, with D perhaps TRBD2 (5 bases). The V and J ends lost 8 bases and 5 bases respectively, with 9 bases between them. CDR3 length: 11 residues. Germline assignment: CDR1 LNHDA and CDR2 SQIVND (reference sequence). The CDR3 protein is CASDYWETQYF. The CDR3 coding sequence is TGTGCCAGTGACTATTGGGAGACCCAGTACTTC.

The chain joins TRBV14 to TRBJ1-1; a weak D match, TRBD1 (6 bases). This CDR3 contains 12 residues. V shed 6 bases and J shed 11 bases, with 16 bases lying between them. Germline V CDR1 and CDR2: SGHDN, FVKESK. The CDR3 DNA sequence: TGTGCCAGCAGTCCTACAGGGCTGGGCGCTTTCTTT. Translating it yields CASSPTGLGAFF.

The chain uses TRBV5-1 and TRBJ2-1; TRBD2 matches 14 bases. Germline values: CDR1 SGHRS, CDR2 YFSETQ. CDR3 size: 17 residues. V dropped 4 bases and J dropped 5; count of bases not matched to a gene: 8. CDR3 nucleotides: TGCGCCAGCAGCCCGGGACTAGCGGGAGCAGGCGACAATGAGCAGTTCTTC. It yields the protein CASSPGLAGAGDNEQFF.

The rearrangement joins TRBV7-9 to TRBJ2-7; possibly TRBD1 for D (6 bases). Germline CDR1 reads SEHNR; CDR2 reads FQNEAQ (reference sequence). The ends were cut back, 1 base at V and 4 bases at J, with 11 bases in the middle. The CDR3 runs 14 residues. This chain's CDR3 is CASSLENREYEQYF. CDR3 DNA sequence: TGTGCCAGCAGCTTAGAAAACAGGGAATACGAGCAGTACTTC.

This rearrangement joins TRBV5-6 to TRBJ2-4, with D unclear. The CDR3 sequence is 16 residues long. Germline CDR1 is SGHDT and CDR2 is YYEEEE. V was shortened by 4 bases and J by 3 bases, with 17 bases between the two germline ends. CDR3 sequence: CASSPSVRVGKNIQYF. The CDR3 DNA reads TGTGCCAGCAGCCCCTCTGTCCGTGTGGGCAAAAACATTCAGTACTTC.

The chain employs TRBV30 and TRBJ1-4; 10 positions match TRBD1. V lost 3 bases, J lost 14 bases, and 6 bases stayed unmatched. The CDR3 loop spans 12 amino acids. Germline V gene sequence: CDR1 GTSNPN, CDR2 SVGIG (reference sequence). CDR3 residues: CAWSPTGGNLFF. The CDR3 coding sequence is TGTGCCTGGAGCCCGACAGGGGGCAACCTGTTTTTT. The variable domain in full, completed from reference TRBV30 and TRBJ1-4, reads SQTIHQWPATLVQPVGSPLSLECTVEGTSNPNLYWYRQAAGRGLQLLFYSVGIGQISSEVPQNLSASRPQDRQFILSSKKLLLSDSGFYLCAWSPTGGNLFFGSGTQLSVL.

This chain uses TRBV2 with TRBJ2-1; 14 bases align to TRBD2. CDR1 and CDR2 (germline): SNHLY, FYNNEI. This CDR3 has 21 residues. Trimming took 7 bases from V and 7 from J; bases not matched to a gene: 24. CDR3 nucleotides: TGTGCCAGCACCCAGGGGGCCGGACTAGCGGGAGGACCTATACTCATAAATGAGCAGTTCTTC. Translated, it gives CASTQGAGLAGGPILINEQFF. Based on the CDR3 plus reference TRBV2 and TRBJ2-1, the full variable domain is EPEVTQTPSHQVTQMGQEVILRCVPISNHLYFYWYRQILGQKVEFLVSFYNNEISEKSEIFDDQFSVERPDGSNFTLKIRSTKLEDSAMYFCASTQGAGLAGGPILINEQFFGPGTRLTVL.

V gene TRBV7-9 combines with J gene TRBJ2-1; TRBD2 matches 11 bases. The CDR3 length is 16 residues. CDR1 and CDR2 (germline): SEHNR, FQNEAQ (reference sequence). With V trimmed by 4 bases and J by 5 bases, 7 bases remained unmatched. CDR3 loop: CASSSGLADLNNEQFF. The CDR3 nucleotides read TGTGCCAGCAGCTCGGGACTAGCGGACCTGAACAATGAGCAGTTCTTC.

This chain links TRBV28 with TRBJ1-1; D remains ambiguous. CDR1 is MDHEN and CDR2 is SYDVKM in the germline V gene. CDR3 length: 12 residues. Trimming stripped 3 bases from V and 11 bases from J, with 13 bases between. CDR3 sequence: CASSFGDYLAFF. The CDR3, as DNA: TGTGCCAGCAGTTTTGGGGATTACCTGGCTTTCTTT.